This record concerns one T cell receptor beta chain sequence. These data belong to a study of blood T cell repertoires in COVID-19. Germline V gives CDR1 PRHDT, CDR2 FYEKMQ (reference sequence). The CDR3 spans 13 residues. V lost 10 bases, J lost 7 bases, and 6 bases stayed unmatched. As originally analysed: The assay estimated nucleated cells by amplifying reference gene primers. Repertoires were generated with immunoSEQ multiplex PCR, while TCRdb's copy carries only in-frame clones and drops some. The V and J calls and clone size are taken from that table; D and trimming were inferred from the DNA. This sample has roughly 150,000 clones; about 87% occur once, and the top ten carry roughly 3.9%.

The material sequenced was PBMCs or T cells enriched from blood (not recorded which). This sequence was found in a man over 45 in a cohort exposed to, infected with or recovered from COVID-19 (not recorded which). The gene calls are TRBV13 and TRBJ2-1, with 11 bases identical to TRBD2. The CDR3 coding sequence is TGTGCCACCACGGGACTAGCGGATAATGAGCAGTTCTTC. Amino acid sequence: CATTGLADNEQFF.